This TCR beta chain derives from a study of blood T cell repertoires in COVID-19. Study-wide context: Samples taken during acute and convalescent COVID-19 were collected in the United States, Italy and Spain. PBMCs, B-cell-depleted T cells, or T cells were the source of the cDNA or gDNA that made up the material.

Germline V gives CDR1 SGDLS, CDR2 YYNGEE. This CDR3 comprises 14 residues. V was clipped by 4 bases and J by 4 bases; unmatched bases: 4. As handled by the study authors: From reference gene primer amplification, estimates of nucleated cell counts were derived. Data came from immunoSEQ multiplex PCR; TCRdb stores just in-frame clones and leaves some out. The V and J calls and the clone size are those of that table, but D and trimming were determined from the DNA. Of 250,000 to 350,000 clones listed, roughly 87% are singletons. The sample was peripheral blood. The receptor comes from a woman between 50 and 59 years old who had recovered from COVID-19. The genes are TRBV9 and TRBJ2-2; 7 nucleotides match TRBD1. In DNA form, the CDR3 reads TGTGCCAGCAGCTTACGGACAGGCACCGGGGAGCTGTTTTTT. It specifies CASSLRTGTGELFF.